The 9 T cell receptor beta chains in this list originate from one sample, sequenced in a study of human T cells and chemical hapten exposure. TCRdb fed the RACE reads into MiXCR, producing one record per CDR3 protein. The sample includes under 200,000 distinct CDR3 sequences, around a quarter seen only once; the top ten take approximately 2.3%. Described time point: patch test 3, about 24 weeks after DPC sensitization. Stated treatment: therapeutic diphenylcyclopropenone sensitization with weekly scalp DPC. The specimen was whole blood, collected in connection with sensitization to the hapten diphenylcyclopropenone (DPC). Receptors originate from a woman in her late teens or twenties with alopecia areata. Some clones in this sample may be carry-over from other donors' samples.

This clonotype was seen ten or more times. The chain combines TRBV29-1 with TRBJ1-3; a possible D gene is TRBD1 (6 bases). The CDR3 contains 13 residues. Between the trimmed V and J ends, which lost 7 bases and 2 bases, there was a span of 12 bases. Germline V gene data show CDR1 as SQVTM and CDR2 as ANQGSEA. The DNA of the CDR3 is TGCAGCGGAAGTGAGGGGGCTGGAAACACCATATATTTT. Translated, it gives CSGSEGAGNTIYF.

V is TRBV18 and J is TRBJ2-5, with D uncertain. Germline CDR1 is KGHSH and CDR2 is LQKENI. V dropped 2 bases and J dropped 5 bases, with 9 bases sitting between them. The CDR3 runs to 13 residues. Here the CDR3 DNA reads TGTGCCAGCTCACCAGGGCAGTCGGAGACCCAGTACTTC. Protein product: CASSPGQSETQYF.

This clonotype was found a few times. The rearrangement joins TRBV5-4 to TRBJ2-7; tentatively, D is TRBD2 (5 bases). V lost 0 bases and J 6 bases, leaving 16 bases between the germline ends. This CDR3 has 15 amino acids. CDR1 is SGHNT and CDR2 is YYREEE in the germline V gene (reference sequence). The CDR3 reads CASSLEMGRGSEQYF. The CDR3 DNA sequence: TGTGCCAGCAGCTTGGAGATGGGTAGAGGGAGCGAGCAGTACTTC.

The genes are TRBV6-5 and TRBJ2-2; no clear D. This CDR3 comprises 15 residues. Trimming pared 0 bases from V and 3 bases from J, leaving 8 bases between. Germline V gives CDR1 MNHEY, CDR2 SVGAGI. CDR3 amino acids: CASSYSTGHTGELFF. In DNA, the CDR3 is TGTGCCAGCAGTTACTCGACGGGCCACACCGGGGAGCTGTTTTTT.

This chain connects TRBV6-2 or TRBV6-3 to TRBJ1-2; D remains ambiguous. With 5 bases removed from V and 2 bases from J, the gap between germline ends came to 6 bases. The germline CDR1 and CDR2 sequences are MNHEY and SVGEGT. CDR3 length: 12 residues. DNA of the CDR3: TGTGCCAGCAGTGACAAGAACTATGGCTACACCTTC. Translation: CASSDKNYGYTF.

J is TRBJ1-2 and V is TRBV27, with 9 bases fitting TRBD1. Germline lookup yields CDR1 MNHEY and CDR2 SMNVEV (reference sequence). The CDR3 loop spans 19 amino acids. Losses at the gene ends were 8 bases for V and 8 bases for J; bases not matched to a gene: 27. CDR3 coding DNA: TGTGCCAGCCGTCTAGTTTTTCCGGGACAGGGAGTTACTATGAAGGGCTACACCTTC. This codes for CASRLVFPGQGVTMKGYTF.

The DNA of the CDR3 is TGCGCCAGCAGCCAAGATATGGGACAGGGGGCGCGGTATACGCAGTATTTT. Translated: CASSQDMGQGARYTQYF. The V and J genes are TRBV4-1 and TRBJ2-3; 12 positions match TRBD1. The germline V gene encodes CDR1 MGHRA and CDR2 YSYEKL. V shed 0 bases, J shed 7 bases, and the junction held 8 bases outside the gene matches. The length of the CDR3 is 17 residues.

Many counts were recorded for this clonotype. The chain employs TRBV7-2 and TRBJ1-1; D not resolved. Germline lookup yields CDR1 SGHTA and CDR2 FQGNSA. Trimming removed 1 base from V and 5 bases from J, with 8 bases in between. The CDR3 has 13 residues. The CDR3, as DNA: TGTGCCAGCAGCTTAGAGGGTTGGACTGAAGCTTTCTTT. This encodes CASSLEGWTEAFF.

The chain uses TRBV29-1 and TRBJ2-1; 16 bases map to TRBD2. CDR3 length: 17 amino acids. The V gene end was trimmed by 3 bases and the J gene end by 2 bases; junction bases not matched to a gene: 4. Germline-derived CDR1 and CDR2 are SQVTM and ANQGSEA. CDR3 sequence (DNA): TGCAGCGTTGAGGGACTAGCGGGAGGGCCGACCTACAATGAGCAGTTCTTC. Translating gives CSVEGLAGGPTYNEQFF.